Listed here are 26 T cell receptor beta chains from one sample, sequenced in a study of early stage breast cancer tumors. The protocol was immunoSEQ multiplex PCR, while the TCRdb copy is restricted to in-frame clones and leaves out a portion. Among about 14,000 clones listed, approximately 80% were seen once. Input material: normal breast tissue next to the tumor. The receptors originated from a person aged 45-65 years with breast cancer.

CDR3 sequence reads: CASSRVLGTGNTIYF. DNA of the CDR3: TGTGCCAGCAGCCGGGTCCTAGGTACTGGAAACACCATATATTTT. V is TRBV6-1 and J is TRBJ1-3; D remains unclear. The length of the CDR3 is 15 residues. In germline, CDR1 is MNHNS, CDR2 SASEGT. V dropped 6 bases and J dropped 2 bases, with 14 bases sitting between them.

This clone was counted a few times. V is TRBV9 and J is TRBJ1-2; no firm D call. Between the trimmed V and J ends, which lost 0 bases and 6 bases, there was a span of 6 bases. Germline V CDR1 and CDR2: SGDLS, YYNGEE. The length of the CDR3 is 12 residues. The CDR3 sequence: CASSVGVNGYTF. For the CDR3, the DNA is TGTGCCAGCAGCGTAGGGGTGAATGGCTACACCTTC.

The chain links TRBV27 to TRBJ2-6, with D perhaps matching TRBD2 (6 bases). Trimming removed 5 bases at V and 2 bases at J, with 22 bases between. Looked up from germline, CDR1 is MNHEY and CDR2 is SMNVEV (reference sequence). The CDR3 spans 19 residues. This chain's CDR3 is CASSGGAGLGAPGANVLTF. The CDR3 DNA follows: TGTGCCAGCAGTGGGGGTGCGGGACTCGGCGCCCCTGGGGCCAACGTCCTGACTTTC.

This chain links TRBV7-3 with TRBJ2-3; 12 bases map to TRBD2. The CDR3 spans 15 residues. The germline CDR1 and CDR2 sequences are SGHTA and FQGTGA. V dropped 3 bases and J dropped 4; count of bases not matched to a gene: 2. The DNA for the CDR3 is TGTGCCAGCAGCTTTCTAGCGGGAGGGCCAGATACGCAGTATTTT. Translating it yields CASSFLAGGPDTQYF.

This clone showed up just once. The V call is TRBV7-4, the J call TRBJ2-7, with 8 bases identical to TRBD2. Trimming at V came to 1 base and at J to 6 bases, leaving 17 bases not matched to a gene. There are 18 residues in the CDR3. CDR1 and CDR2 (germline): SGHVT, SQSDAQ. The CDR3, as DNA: TGTGCCAGCAGCTTAGTTCTGCGGGAGGTCACGTATGGGGGCGAGCAGTACTTC. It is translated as CASSLVLREVTYGGEQYF.

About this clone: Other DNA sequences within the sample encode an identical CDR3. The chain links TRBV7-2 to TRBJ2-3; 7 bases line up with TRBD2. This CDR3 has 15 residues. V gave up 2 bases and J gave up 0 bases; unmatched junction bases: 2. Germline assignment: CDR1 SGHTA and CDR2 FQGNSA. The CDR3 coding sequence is TGTGCCAGCAGCTTACTAGCGGATAGCACAGATACGCAGTATTTT. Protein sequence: CASSLLADSTDTQYF.

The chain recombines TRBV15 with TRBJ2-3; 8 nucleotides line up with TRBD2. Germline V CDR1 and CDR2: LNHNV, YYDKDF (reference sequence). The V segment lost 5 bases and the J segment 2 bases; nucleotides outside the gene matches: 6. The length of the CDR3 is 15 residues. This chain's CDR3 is CATSRGGPHTDTQYF. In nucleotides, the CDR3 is TGTGCCACCAGCCGCGGGGGGCCTCACACAGATACGCAGTATTTT.

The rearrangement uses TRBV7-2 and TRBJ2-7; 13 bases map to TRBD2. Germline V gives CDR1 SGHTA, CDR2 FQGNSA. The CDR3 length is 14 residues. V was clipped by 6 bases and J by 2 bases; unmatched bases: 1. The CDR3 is CASRLAGGAYEQYF. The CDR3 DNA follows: TGTGCCAGCAGACTAGCGGGAGGGGCCTACGAGCAGTACTTC.

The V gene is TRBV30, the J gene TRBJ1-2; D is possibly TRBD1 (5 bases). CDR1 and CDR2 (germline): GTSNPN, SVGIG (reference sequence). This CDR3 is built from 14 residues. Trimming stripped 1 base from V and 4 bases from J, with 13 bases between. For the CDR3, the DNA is TGTGCCTGGAGTGCCCCCCCGGACATCTATGGCTACACCTTC. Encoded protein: CAWSAPPDIYGYTF. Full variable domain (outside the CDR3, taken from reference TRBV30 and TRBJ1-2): SQTIHQWPATLVQPVGSPLSLECTVEGTSNPNLYWYRQAAGRGLQLLFYSVGIGQISSEVPQNLSASRPQDRQFILSSKKLLLSDSGFYLCAWSAPPDIYGYTFGSGTRLTVV.

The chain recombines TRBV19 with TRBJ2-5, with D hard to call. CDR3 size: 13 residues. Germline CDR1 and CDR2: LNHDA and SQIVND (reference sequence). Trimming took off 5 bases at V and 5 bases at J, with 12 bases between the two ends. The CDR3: CASSFVPGETQYF. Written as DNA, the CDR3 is TGTGCCAGTAGTTTTGTTCCCGGGGAGACCCAGTACTTC.

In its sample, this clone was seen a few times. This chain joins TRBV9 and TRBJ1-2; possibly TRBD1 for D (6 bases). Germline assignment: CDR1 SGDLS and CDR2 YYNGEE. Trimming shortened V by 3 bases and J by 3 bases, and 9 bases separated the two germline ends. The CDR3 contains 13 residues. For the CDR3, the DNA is TGTGCCAGCAGCGACCGGACAGACTATGGCTACACCTTC. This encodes CASSDRTDYGYTF.

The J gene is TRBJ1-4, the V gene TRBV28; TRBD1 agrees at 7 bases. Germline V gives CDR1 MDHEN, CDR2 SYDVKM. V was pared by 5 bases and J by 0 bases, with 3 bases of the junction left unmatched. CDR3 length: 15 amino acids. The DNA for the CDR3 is TGTGCCAGCAGTACCACAGGGGCAACTAATGAAAAACTGTTTTTT. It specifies CASSTTGATNEKLFF.

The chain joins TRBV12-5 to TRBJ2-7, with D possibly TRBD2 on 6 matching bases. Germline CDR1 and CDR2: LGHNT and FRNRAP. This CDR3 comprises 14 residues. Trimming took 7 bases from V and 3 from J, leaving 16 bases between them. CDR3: CASATGTQGYEQYF. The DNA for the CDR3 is TGTGCTAGTGCAACCGGGACTCAGGGCTACGAGCAGTACTTC. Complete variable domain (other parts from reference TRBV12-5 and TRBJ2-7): DARVTQTPRHKVTEMGQEVTMRCQPILGHNTVFWYRQTMMQGLELLAYFRNRAPLDDSGMPKDRFSAEMPDATLATLKIQPSEPRDSAVYFCASATGTQGYEQYFGPGTRLTVT.

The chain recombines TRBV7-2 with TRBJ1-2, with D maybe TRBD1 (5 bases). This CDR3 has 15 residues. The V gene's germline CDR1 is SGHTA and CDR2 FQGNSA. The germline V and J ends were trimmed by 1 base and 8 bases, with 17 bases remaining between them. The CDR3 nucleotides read TGTGCCAGCAGCTTAGGTTCGAGGGACCCGTGGGGCTACACCTTC. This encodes CASSLGSRDPWGYTF.

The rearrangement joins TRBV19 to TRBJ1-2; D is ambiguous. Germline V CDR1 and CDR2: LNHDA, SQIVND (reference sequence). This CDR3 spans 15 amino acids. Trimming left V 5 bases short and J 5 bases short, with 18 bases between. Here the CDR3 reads CASSLYSGVGYGYTF. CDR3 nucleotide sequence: TGTGCCAGTAGTCTCTATTCGGGAGTCGGGTATGGCTACACCTTC.

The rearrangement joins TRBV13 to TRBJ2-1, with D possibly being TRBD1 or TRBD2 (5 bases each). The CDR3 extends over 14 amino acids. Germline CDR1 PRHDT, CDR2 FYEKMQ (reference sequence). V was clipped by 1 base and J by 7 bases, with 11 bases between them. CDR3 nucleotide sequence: TGTGCCAGCAGCTTAGCGGGGCGTCGAAATGAGCAGTTCTTC. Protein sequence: CASSLAGRRNEQFF.

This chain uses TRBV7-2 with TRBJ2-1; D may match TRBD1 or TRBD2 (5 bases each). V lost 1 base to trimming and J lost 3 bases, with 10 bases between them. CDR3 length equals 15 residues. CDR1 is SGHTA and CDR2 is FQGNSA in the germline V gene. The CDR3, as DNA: TGTGCCAGCAGCTTAGGACGGGGCTTCTACAATGAGCAGTTCTTC. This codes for CASSLGRGFYNEQFF.

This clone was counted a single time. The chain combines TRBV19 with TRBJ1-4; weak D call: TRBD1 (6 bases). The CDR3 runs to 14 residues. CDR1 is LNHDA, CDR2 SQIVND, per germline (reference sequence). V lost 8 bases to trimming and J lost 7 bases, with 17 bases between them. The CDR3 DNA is TGTGCCAGTGGACAGTCCAGAAGAGGTGAAAAACTGTTTTTT. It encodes CASGQSRRGEKLFF.

The CDR3, as DNA: TGTGCCAGCAGCGCAGGGTCCCACGACTACGAGCAGTACTTC. This encodes CASSAGSHDYEQYF. The rearrangement joins TRBV7-2 to TRBJ2-7; perhaps TRBD1 as D (5 bases). In germline, CDR1 is SGHTA, CDR2 FQGNSA. CDR3 length equals 14 residues. The V end was cut by 5 bases, the J end by 3 bases, with 14 bases between. Filled out from reference TRBV7-2 and TRBJ2-7, the complete variable domain reads GAGVSQSPSNKVTEKGKDVELRCDPISGHTALYWYRQSLGQGLEFLIYFQGNSAPDKSGLPSDRFSAERTGGSVSTLTIQRTQQEDSAVYLCASSAGSHDYEQYFGPGTRLTVT.

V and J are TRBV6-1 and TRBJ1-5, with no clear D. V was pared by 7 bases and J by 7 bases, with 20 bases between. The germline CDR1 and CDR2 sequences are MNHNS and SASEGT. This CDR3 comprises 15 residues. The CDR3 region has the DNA TGTGCCAGCATGGAAAGCCTCGGGTTGTGGCAGCCCCAGCATTTT. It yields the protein CASMESLGLWQPQHF.

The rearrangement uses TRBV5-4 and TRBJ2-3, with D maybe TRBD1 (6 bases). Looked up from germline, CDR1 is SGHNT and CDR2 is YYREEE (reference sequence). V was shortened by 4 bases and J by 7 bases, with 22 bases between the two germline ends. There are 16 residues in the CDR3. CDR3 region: CASSPHPGVKGNTQYF. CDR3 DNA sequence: TGTGCCAGCAGCCCGCATCCAGGGGTAAAAGGGAATACGCAGTATTTT. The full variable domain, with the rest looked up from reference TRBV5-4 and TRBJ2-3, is ETGVTQSPTHLIKTRGQQVTLRCSSQSGHNTVSWYQQALGQGPQFIFQYYREEENGRGNFPPRFSGLQFPNYSSELNVNALELDDSALYLCASSPHPGVKGNTQYFGPGTRLTVL.

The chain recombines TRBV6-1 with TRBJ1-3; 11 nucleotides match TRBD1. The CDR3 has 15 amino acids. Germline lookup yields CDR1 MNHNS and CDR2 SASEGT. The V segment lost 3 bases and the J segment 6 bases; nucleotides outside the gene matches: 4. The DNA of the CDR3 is TGTGCCAGCAGTGATCGGACAGGGGGCAAAAACACCATATATTTT. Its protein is CASSDRTGGKNTIYF.

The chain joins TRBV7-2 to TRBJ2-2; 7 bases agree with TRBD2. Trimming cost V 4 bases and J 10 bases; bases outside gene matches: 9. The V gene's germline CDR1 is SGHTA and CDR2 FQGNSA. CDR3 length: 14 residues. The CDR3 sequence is CASSSPTSWEELFF. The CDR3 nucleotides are TGTGCCAGCAGCTCCCCGACTAGCTGGGAGGAGCTGTTTTTT.

The CDR3 bases are TGTGCCAGCAGCAAAGCGGTGGAGACCCAGTACTTC. Translation: CASSKAVETQYF. V usage is TRBV21-1 and J usage is TRBJ2-5. TRBV21-1 is a listed pseudogene. CDR3 size: 12 residues.

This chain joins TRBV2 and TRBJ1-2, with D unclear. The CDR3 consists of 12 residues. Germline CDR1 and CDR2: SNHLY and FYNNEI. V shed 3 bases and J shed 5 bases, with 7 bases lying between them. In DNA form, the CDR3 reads TGTGCCAGCAGTGATAACCGGTATGGCTACACCTTC. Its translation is CASSDNRYGYTF.

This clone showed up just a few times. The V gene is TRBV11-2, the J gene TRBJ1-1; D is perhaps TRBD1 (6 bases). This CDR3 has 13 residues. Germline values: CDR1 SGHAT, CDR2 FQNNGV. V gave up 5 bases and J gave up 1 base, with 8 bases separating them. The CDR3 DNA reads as TGTGCCAGCAGCACGACAGGGAACACTGAAGCTTTCTTT. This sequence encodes CASSTTGNTEAFF.